This entry features one T cell receptor beta chain sequence. What it binds is not known. Only in-frame clones appear in the TCRdb table, and some are missing; sequencing was by immunoSEQ multiplex PCR. The data hold approximately 200,000 clones, with about 89% observed a single time. The data belong to a study of T cell responses to AZD1222 COVID-19 vaccine. Study results and limitations: Spike-specific TCRs gained breadth and depth after people received two AZD1222 doses. Repertoires were obtained solely post-peak T cell response. Females outnumbered males among donors, who were mostly white British; clonal diversity was possibly underestimated.

The CDR3 is 14 amino acids. Germline CDR1 SEHNR, CDR2 FQNEAQ (reference sequence). Deletions cut 1 base from V and 7 bases from J, with 10 bases between. J is TRBJ1-4 and V is TRBV7-9; weak D call: TRBD1 (6 bases). The specimen was peripheral blood, collected 28 days after the second AZD1222 dose. The TCR sequence derives from an adult who received the AZD1222 COVID-19 vaccine. The CDR3 nucleotides read TGTGCCAGCAGCTTAGAGGGGACAATTGAAAAACTGTTTTTT. Residues: CASSLEGTIEKLFF.